The 6 T cell receptor beta chains below were found in one sample sequenced in a study of PD-L1 blockade in urothelial cancer. Time point in this sample: pretreatment peripheral blood. Sequenced by immunoSEQ multiplex PCR; TCRdb stores in-frame clones only, minus some. The sample includes around 66,000 clones, about 81% of them seen just once. Sequences were derived from PBMCs, sampled around atezolizumab (anti-PD-L1) treatment. All receptors come from a man between 65 and 85 years old with urothelial cancer.

This sequence joins TRBV7-2 and TRBJ2-3; TRBD2 matches 8 bases. Germline V CDR1 and CDR2: SGHTA, FQGNSA. CDR3 size: 15 residues. After removal of 2 bases from V and 1 base from J, the junction contained 2 bases not matched to a gene. Here the CDR3 reads CASSLPTSGTDTQYF. The CDR3, as DNA: TGTGCCAGCAGCTTACCGACTAGCGGCACAGATACGCAGTATTTT.

The chain joins TRBV28 to TRBJ2-7; 10 bases are shared with TRBD2. The V gene's germline CDR1 is MDHEN and CDR2 SYDVKM. The CDR3 runs to 15 residues. V trimming: 4 bases; J trimming: 5 bases; junction bases outside the gene matches: 8. CDR3 loop: CASSYPASGGHEQYF. The CDR3 coding sequence is TGTGCCAGCAGTTACCCGGCTAGCGGGGGCCACGAGCAGTACTTC.

The CDR3 loop is CASSYSKLNTEAFF. The CDR3 nucleotides read TGTGCCAGCAGTTACTCCAAGCTGAACACTGAAGCTTTCTTT. The V call is TRBV6-5, the J call TRBJ1-1; D remains ambiguous. Germline V gene sequence: CDR1 MNHEY, CDR2 SVGAGI. V shed 0 bases and J shed 0 bases, with 5 bases lying between them. This CDR3 is 14 amino acids long.

The chain links TRBV5-1 to TRBJ1-1; no clear D. V lost 1 base, J lost 2 bases, and 18 bases lay in between. The germline CDR1 and CDR2 sequences are SGHRS and YFSETQ. The CDR3 consists of 17 residues. CDR3 sequence (DNA): TGCGCCAGCAGCTTGAGGAGGATGGGAGGGATCAACACTGAAGCTTTCTTT. Translation: CASSLRRMGGINTEAFF.

This rearrangement joins TRBV2 to TRBJ2-1; D call uncertain. Per germline, CDR1 SNHLY and CDR2 FYNNEI. The CDR3 is made up of 11 amino acids. The V gene lost 7 bases and the J gene lost 8 bases, with 9 bases spanning the gap. CDR3 DNA: TGTGCCAGCAAGAGAGAGTATGAGCAGTTCTTC. Protein product: CASKREYEQFF.

The gene calls are TRBV27 and TRBJ2-3; 11 bases are a match to TRBD1. Losses at the gene ends were 3 bases for V and 5 bases for J; bases not matched to a gene: 7. This CDR3 spans 16 amino acids. Germline V lookup: CDR1 MNHEY, CDR2 SMNVEV (reference sequence). CDR3 loop: CASSFPPGQGEDTQYF. CDR3 in DNA: TGTGCCAGCAGTTTCCCTCCGGGACAGGGGGAAGATACGCAGTATTTT.